Sequencing of this T cell receptor beta chain was carried out in a study of a mutant IDH1 vaccine in newly diagnosed glioma. Background on the study: There were eight vaccinations for patients, given in weeks 1, 3, 5, 7, 11, 15, 19 and 23.

This clone came up a few times. Its antigen is still unknown. The CDR3 has 16 residues. Trimming cost V 0 bases and J 6 bases; bases outside gene matches: 6. CDR1 and CDR2 (germline): MRHNA, SNTAGT. Study observations and caveats: Immune responses induced by the vaccine were seen in 80% to 95% of patients, spanning multiple MHC alleles.

The sample's time point: week 23, last vaccination. It was 300 ug of mutant IDH1 20-mer peptide that made up each vaccine dose, given with topical imiquimod. Some clones are missing from TCRdb's copy, which holds only in-frame ones; the method was immunoSEQ multiplex PCR. This repertoire shows around 78,000 clones, almost 85% found once; its top ten account for approximately 2.3%. The rearrangement uses TRBV6-4 and TRBJ2-1; 9 nucleotides align to TRBD2. Here the sequenced sample was PBMCs, taken from a glioma patient whose treatment included an IDH1 peptide vaccine. This receptor was taken from a man aged 30 to 39 with glioma. Some clones in this sample may be carry-over from other donors' samples. The CDR3 DNA reads TGTGCCAGCAGTGACTCTTGGACTAGCGTCAGCAATGAGCAGTTCTTC. Translating gives CASSDSWTSVSNEQFF.